The following is a TCR beta chain sequence with its context. Its target is unknown. The data are from a study of T cell responses to AZD1222 COVID-19 vaccine. General study results and limits: Spike was spanned by vaccine-associated CD4 TCRs, which were dominant at 160-218 and 743-854. Seropositive AZD1222 recipients at baseline numbered only five to seven.

The CDR3 is made up of 13 amino acids. Losses at the gene ends were 4 bases for V and 6 bases for J; bases not matched to a gene: 3. Using immunoSEQ multiplex PCR, the repertoire was profiled, and TCRdb retains in-frame clones only, with some absent. The sample has about 140,000 clones, roughly nine tenths seen once. The V call is TRBV12-3 or TRBV12-4, the J call TRBJ2-1, with TRBD2 identical over 7 bases. The TCR was taken from an adult who received the AZD1222 COVID-19 vaccine. Sequenced here: peripheral blood, sampled 28 days after the second AZD1222 dose. The DNA of the CDR3 is TGTGCCAGCAGTTCCGGACTAGGCAATGAGCAGTTCTTC. The encoded protein is CASSSGLGNEQFF.